This TCR beta chain emerged from a study of blood T cell repertoires in COVID-19. On the study more broadly: Sample material is recorded as cDNA or gDNA derived from T cells, B-cell-depleted T cells, or PBMCs.

Assay: immunoSEQ multiplex PCR; the TCRdb copy retains only in-frame clones and omits some. The table lists approximately 180,000 clones, 85% to 90% of them singletons. This CDR3 comprises 11 residues. In germline, CDR1 is LNHDA, CDR2 SQIVND (reference sequence). The trim removed 6 bases at V and 10 bases at J, leaving 5 bases unmatched. This clone was counted a few times. This clonotype was obtained from a woman aged 70 to 79 with COVID-19, enrolled during active disease. Sequencing input: peripheral blood. The chain employs TRBV19 and TRBJ1-1, with 7 bases aligning to TRBD1. This chain's CDR3 is CASRRQGGAFF. The CDR3, as DNA: TGTGCCAGTAGGAGACAGGGAGGAGCTTTCTTT.